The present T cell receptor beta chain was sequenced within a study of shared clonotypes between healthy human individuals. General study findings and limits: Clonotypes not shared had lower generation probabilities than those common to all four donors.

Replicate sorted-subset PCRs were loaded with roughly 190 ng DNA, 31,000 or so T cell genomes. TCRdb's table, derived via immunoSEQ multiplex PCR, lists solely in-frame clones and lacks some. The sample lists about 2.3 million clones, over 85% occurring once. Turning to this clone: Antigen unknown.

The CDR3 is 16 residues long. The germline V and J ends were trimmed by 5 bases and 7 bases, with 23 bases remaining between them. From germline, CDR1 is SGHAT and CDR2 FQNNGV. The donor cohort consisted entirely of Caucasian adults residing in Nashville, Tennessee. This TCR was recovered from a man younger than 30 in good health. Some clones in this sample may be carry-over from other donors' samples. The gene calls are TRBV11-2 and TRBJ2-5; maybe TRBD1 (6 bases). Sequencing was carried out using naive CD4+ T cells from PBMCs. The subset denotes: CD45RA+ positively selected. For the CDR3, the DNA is TGTGCCAGCAGCGTAACCACTGGTGAGGTGACAGGGACCCAGTACTTC. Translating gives CASSVTTGEVTGTQYF.